This T cell receptor beta chain comes out of a study of glioma-infiltrating T cells. Findings of the study overall: Tissue-blood divergence was below expectation in non-neoplastic patients, above in gliomas.

Germline loops: CDR1 MNHEY, CDR2 SVGEGT. After removal of 7 bases from V and 4 bases from J, the junction contained 3 bases not matched to a gene. This CDR3 has 15 amino acids. This clonotype came up a few times. No antigen is known for it. TCR alpha and beta CDR3 regions were amplified from RNA using iRepertoire nested multiplex PCR. One entry per CDR3 protein, called by TCRdb with MiXCR from the multiplex PCR reads. Among about 140,000 distinct CDR3 sequences listed, about two fifths were seen once. The chain couples TRBV6-2 or TRBV6-3 to TRBJ2-1; TRBD2 matches 14 bases. Sequencing was performed on glioma tissue, nonneoplastic brain tissue, or PBMCs (not recorded which). The sequence derives from a human donor with low-grade glioma or glioblastoma, undergoing nonglioma brain surgery, or in good health (not recorded which). The CDR3 loop reads CASNRLAGGYNEQFF. The CDR3 nucleotides read TGTGCCAGCAACCGACTAGCGGGAGGGTACAATGAGCAGTTCTTC.